This TCR beta chain was sequenced for a study of metastatic and nonmetastatic thyroid tumors. Germline lookup yields CDR1 DFQATT and CDR2 SNEGSKA (reference sequence). Deletions cut 3 bases from V and 5 bases from J, with 19 bases between. The CDR3 covers 16 residues. In the source study's methods: Differences in CDR3 between clinicopathological groups were drawn on to build a classifier intended to discriminate distant-metastatic papillary thyroid cancer patients. MiXCR re-clonotyped the PCR reads for TCRdb. The V and J calls, along with clone size, are taken from TCRdb and not from the paper's own processing. The sample contains roughly 20,000 clones, just over 35% of which appear only once. The entire patient cohort was treatment-naive prior to thyroid surgery.

Sequencing used tumor tissue. The V call is TRBV20-1, the J call TRBJ2-2; no firm D call. The TCR sequence derives from a female donor with papillary thyroid cancer or a benign thyroid nodule (not recorded which). Some clones in this sample may be carry-over from other donors' samples. CDR3 nucleotide sequence: TGCAGTGCTAGGCTCTTTGGCAACCCCGGGACCGGGGAGCTGTTTTTT. This codes for CSARLFGNPGTGELFF.